These 22 T cell receptor beta chains were all obtained from the same sample, sequenced in a study of CD8 T cells in Susac syndrome. With random hexamers, reverse transcription was performed on roughly 0.5 to 1 ug of RNA. Each CDR3 protein is one row after TCRdb ran MiXCR on the immunoSEQ multiplex PCR reads. The sample comprises about 82,000 distinct CDR3 sequences, approximately 96% of which are singletons, and 0.5% to 0.8% rests with the top ten. Material for sequencing was CD8+ T cells from PBMCs. These receptors were taken from a human donor with Susac syndrome.

The chain employs TRBV3-1 and TRBJ2-5; D is unclear. The CDR3 spans 12 residues. The V and J ends lost 3 bases and 4 bases respectively, with 6 bases between them. Germline values: CDR1 LGHDT, CDR2 YNNKEL (reference sequence). The CDR3 sequence is CASSHSRETQYF. DNA of the CDR3: TGTGCCAGCAGCCATAGTAGAGAGACCCAGTACTTC.

The chain links TRBV29-1 to TRBJ2-7; 7 bases map to TRBD1. V was clipped by 6 bases and J by 2 bases; unmatched bases: 13. This CDR3 is built from 15 residues. Germline values: CDR1 SQVTM, CDR2 ANQGSEA. CDR3 nucleotides: TGCAGCGTAGAAACGAGGACAGGCCGGCCCTACGAGCAGTACTTC. Amino acids: CSVETRTGRPYEQYF.

The gene calls are TRBV20-1 and TRBJ2-3; 7 nucleotides agree with TRBD1. The V segment lost 0 bases and the J segment 6 bases; nucleotides outside the gene matches: 6. There are 14 residues in the CDR3. Looked up from germline, CDR1 is DFQATT and CDR2 is SNEGSKA (reference sequence). The CDR3 sequence is CSARDRGKGDTQYF. DNA for the CDR3: TGCAGTGCTAGAGACAGGGGGAAGGGGGATACGCAGTATTTT.

This chain links TRBV19 with TRBJ1-6, with D possibly being TRBD1 (5 bases). Germline CDR1 is LNHDA and CDR2 is SQIVND (reference sequence). The CDR3 is 14 residues long. The germline V and J ends were trimmed by 4 bases and 10 bases, with 14 bases remaining between them. The DNA for the CDR3 is TGTGCCAGTAGTAGCCACAGCGGGGGATCACCCCTCCACTTT. It codes for CASSSHSGGSPLHF.

CDR3 loop: CAAGRGQGSEQFF. The CDR3 DNA reads TGTGCCGCGGGAAGGGGTCAGGGAAGTGAGCAGTTCTTC. The V call is TRBV6-6, the J call TRBJ2-1; a weak D match, TRBD2 (6 bases). The CDR3 runs 13 residues. Germline-derived CDR1 and CDR2 are MNHNY and SVGAGI (reference sequence). The V end lost 11 bases, the J end lost 9 bases, and 20 bases lay between the germline ends.

The chain carries TRBV2 and TRBJ2-7; unclear D gene. The CDR3 extends over 15 amino acids. Deletions cut 0 bases from V and 6 bases from J, with 15 bases between. Per germline, CDR1 SNHLY and CDR2 FYNNEI. The CDR3 loop is CASSEADNGLSEQYF. The CDR3 DNA reads as TGTGCCAGCAGTGAAGCTGACAACGGGCTCTCCGAGCAGTACTTC.

The chain links TRBV29-1 to TRBJ2-7; perhaps D is TRBD1 or TRBD2 (6 bases each). The CDR3 contains 16 residues. The V end lost 8 bases, the J end lost 3 bases, and 26 bases lay between the germline ends. Germline V CDR1 and CDR2: SQVTM, ANQGSEA. The DNA for the CDR3 is TGCAGCTTCCTTGGCCTCGGGGGCGAGGGTCTCTACGAGCAGTACTTC. This translates into CSFLGLGGEGLYEQYF.

V is TRBV4-1 and J is TRBJ2-3; 11 bases line up with TRBD2. The CDR3 covers 18 residues. Per germline, CDR1 MGHRA and CDR2 YSYEKL. The ends lost 1 base at V and 5 bases at J; junction bases unmatched: 11. In DNA form, the CDR3 reads TGCGCCAGCAGCCAAGGGGACTCTAGCGGGGGGTGGGGAGATACGCAGTATTTT. It codes for CASSQGDSSGGWGDTQYF.

DNA for the CDR3: TGTGCCAGCAGCGACCCCGGGACAGGAGAAGATACGCAGTATTTT. Translated, it gives CASSDPGTGEDTQYF. J is TRBJ2-3 and V is TRBV5-6; TRBD1 matches at 8 bases. The CDR3 length is 15 residues. Unmatched junction bases numbered 9, after V lost 4 bases and J lost 5 bases. In germline, CDR1 is SGHDT, CDR2 YYEEEE.

The chain couples TRBV27 to TRBJ2-5, with D perhaps matching TRBD2 (5 bases). The CDR3 is made up of 12 amino acids. V was trimmed by 3 bases and J by 5 bases, leaving 7 bases between them. Germline CDR1 MNHEY, CDR2 SMNVEV (reference sequence). The chain's CDR3 is CASSFSGETQYF. For the CDR3, the DNA is TGTGCCAGCAGTTTTTCGGGGGAGACCCAGTACTTC.

The rearrangement joins TRBV5-1 to TRBJ2-5; D remains ambiguous. Deletions cut 0 bases from V and 1 base from J, with 7 bases between. Germline V gene lookup returns CDR1 SGHRS and CDR2 YFSETQ. This CDR3 contains 14 residues. CDR3 in DNA: TGCGCCAGCAGCTTGGACAAGTCCCAAGAGACCCAGTACTTC. Translation: CASSLDKSQETQYF.

The chain employs TRBV19 and TRBJ1-5, with D tentatively TRBD1 (5 bases). CDR1 is LNHDA and CDR2 is SQIVND in the germline V gene (reference sequence). This CDR3 has 16 amino acids. The V gene lost 6 bases and the J gene lost 7 bases, with 22 bases spanning the gap. CDR3 coding DNA: TGTGCCAGTAGGACCCCAGGGAAAGGAGCGGGGCAGCCCCAGCATTTT. Translation gives CASRTPGKGAGQPQHF.

In its sample, this clonotype was seen once. V gene TRBV24-1 combines with J gene TRBJ1-1; TRBD1 is a possible D gene (6 bases). The CDR3 consists of 13 residues. With 3 bases removed from V and 8 bases from J, the gap between germline ends came to 12 bases. Germline CDR1 KGHDR, CDR2 SFDVKD. CDR3 in amino acids: CATSDPTGTEAFF. CDR3 DNA: TGTGCCACCAGTGATCCTACCGGGACAGAAGCTTTCTTT.

This clonotype was seen just once. This chain connects TRBV13 to TRBJ2-3; 8 nucleotides align to TRBD2. Losses at the gene ends were 4 bases for V and 4 bases for J; bases not matched to a gene: 4. The CDR3 consists of 14 residues. Germline V gene lookup returns CDR1 PRHDT and CDR2 FYEKMQ (reference sequence). CDR3 region: CASSWTSQADTQYF. DNA for the CDR3: TGTGCCAGCAGCTGGACTAGCCAAGCAGATACGCAGTATTTT.

The chain combines TRBV4-3 with TRBJ1-1; D uncertain. Trimming left V 1 base short and J 4 bases short, with 13 bases between. Germline CDR1 and CDR2: LGHNA and YSLEER. CDR3 length equals 15 residues. CDR3: CASSQVEGLVTEAFF. CDR3 in DNA: TGCGCCAGCAGCCAAGTTGAAGGTTTAGTCACTGAAGCTTTCTTT.

The V gene is TRBV2, the J gene TRBJ1-1; 10 bases fit TRBD1. The germline V gene has CDR1 SNHLY and CDR2 FYNNEI. The J segment lost 0 bases and the V segment lost 9 bases, leaving 7 bases of the junction unmatched. The CDR3 is 15 amino acids. The CDR3 DNA reads TGTGCCAGACGGGACAGGGGTAAGGTGAACACTGAAGCTTTCTTT. It translates to CARRDRGKVNTEAFF.

V and J are TRBV7-9 and TRBJ1-4, with D perhaps matching TRBD1 (6 bases). The CDR3 is 15 residues long. The ends were cut back, 5 bases at V and 0 bases at J, with 10 bases in the middle. The germline gives CDR1 SEHNR, CDR2 FQNEAQ (reference sequence). CDR3 sequence reads: CASSLRQATNEKLFF. In nucleotides, the CDR3 is TGTGCCAGCAGCCTCAGACAGGCAACTAATGAAAAACTGTTTTTT.

CDR3: CASGLLGTDQETQYF. In DNA form, the CDR3 reads TGTGCTAGTGGCCTTCTAGGGACAGATCAAGAGACCCAGTACTTC. V is TRBV12-5 and J is TRBJ2-5; TRBD1 agrees at 7 bases. CDR3 length: 15 residues. V lost 6 bases to trimming and J lost 2 bases; unmatched junction nucleotides: 9. Germline values: CDR1 LGHNT, CDR2 FRNRAP.

This chain joins TRBV7-9 and TRBJ1-1; D unclear. The CDR3 contains 15 residues. V shed 8 bases and J shed 0 bases, with 16 bases lying between them. CDR1 is SEHNR, CDR2 FQNEAQ, per germline (reference sequence). In DNA form, the CDR3 reads TGTGCCAGCGCCCTCGATGGGCAGTTGAACACTGAAGCTTTCTTT. Its protein is CASALDGQLNTEAFF.

CDR3 residues: CASSDPTGQVANTGELFF. Written as DNA, the CDR3 is TGTGCCAGCAGCGACCCCACGGGACAGGTCGCGAACACCGGGGAGCTGTTTTTT. This chain connects TRBV7-3 to TRBJ2-2, with 8 nucleotides matching TRBD1. The germline gives CDR1 SGHTA, CDR2 FQGTGA. Trimming at V came to 5 bases and at J to 0 bases, leaving 11 bases not matched to a gene. CDR3 length: 18 amino acids.

CDR3 coding DNA: TGTGCCAGCAGCTCCCCCAACCTGGAGGGCGGGCTTGGAAACACCATATATTTT. Its translation is CASSSPNLEGGLGNTIYF. The chain employs TRBV5-4 and TRBJ1-3; D gene unclear. V was clipped by 3 bases and J by 3 bases, with 22 bases between them. The CDR3 has 18 residues. CDR1 is SGHNT and CDR2 is YYREEE in the germline V gene (reference sequence).

This chain joins TRBV11-2 and TRBJ2-1; TRBD1 is a possible D gene (6 bases). The V end was cut by 3 bases, the J end by 6 bases, with 9 bases between. CDR3 length: 13 residues. Germline assignment: CDR1 SGHAT and CDR2 FQNNGV. CDR3 sequence reads: CASSLQGGNEQFF. The CDR3 nucleotides are TGTGCCAGCAGCTTGCAAGGGGGCAATGAGCAGTTCTTC.